The T cell receptor beta chain under discussion was sequenced for a study of blood T cells in healthy people across ages. This CDR3 region has 17 residues. Trimming at V came to 6 bases and at J to 1 base, leaving 12 bases not matched to a gene. Germline CDR1 is MNHNS and CDR2 is SASEGT. This clonotype appeared a few times. What it binds is unknown. Primed by a sample-barcoded 5' primer and a J-beta primer mix, a second PCR proceeded for about 7 to 12 cycles. TCRdb fed the 5' RACE reads into MiXCR, producing one record per CDR3 protein. This sample has 1.5 million to 2 million distinct CDR3 sequences, with 28% found just once. General study points: Diversity estimated from one million T cells was considered an underestimate.

The sequencing sample was made of blood. The chain has TRBV6-1 and TRBJ2-7; 10 nucleotides line up with TRBD2. This receptor was identified in a woman in her 30s in good health. Here the CDR3 DNA reads TGTGCCAGCAGGAGATCCGGGACTAGCGCTTCTTCCTACGAGCAGTACTTC. Translating gives CASRRSGTSASSYEQYF.